The clone carrying this T cell receptor (beta chain) was found once. As yet, its antigen is unknown. The entry originates in a study of spatial heterogeneity in lung cancer. On the study more broadly: Where present, follow-up PBMC were sequenced a median of roughly two years after resection. The average appearance count of each unique TCR and UMI combination in raw reads was more than nine. Overall study results and limits: Ubiquitous expanded tumor TCRs were observed in blood more at resection than follow-up.

MiXCR, run by TCRdb on the 5' RACE reads, gives a single entry per CDR3 protein. This table has some 120,000 distinct CDR3 sequences, 12% appearing once. Time point denoted: blood at routine non-recurrence follow-up after resection. TCRs were sequenced from unsorted whole RNA of tumor, nontumor lung or PBMC. V lost 4 bases to trimming and J lost 0 bases, with 8 bases between them. CDR1 is DFQATT, CDR2 SNEGSKA, per germline (reference sequence). This CDR3 has 13 residues. Material: PBMCs, obtained at follow-up. The receptor was isolated from a male donor with early-stage non-small cell lung cancer. The chain is built from TRBV20-1 and TRBJ2-3; TRBD2 is a possible D gene (5 bases). The CDR3 DNA reads TGCAGTGCTAAACGGGGAAGCACAGATACGCAGTATTTT. This translates into CSAKRGSTDTQYF.